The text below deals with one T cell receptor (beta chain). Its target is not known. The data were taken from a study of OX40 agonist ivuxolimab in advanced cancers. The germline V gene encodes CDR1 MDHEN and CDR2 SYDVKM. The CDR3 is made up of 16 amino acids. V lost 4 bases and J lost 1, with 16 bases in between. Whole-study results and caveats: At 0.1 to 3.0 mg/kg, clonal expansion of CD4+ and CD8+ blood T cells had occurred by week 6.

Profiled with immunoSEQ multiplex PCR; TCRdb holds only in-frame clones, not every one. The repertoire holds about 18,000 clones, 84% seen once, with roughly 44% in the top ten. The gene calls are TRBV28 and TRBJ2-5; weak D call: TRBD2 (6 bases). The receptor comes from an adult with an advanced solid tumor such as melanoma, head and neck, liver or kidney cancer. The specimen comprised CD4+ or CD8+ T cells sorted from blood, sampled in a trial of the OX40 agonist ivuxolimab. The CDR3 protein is CASSSSRGGSQETQYF. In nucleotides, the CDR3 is TGTGCCAGCAGTTCGAGCCGGGGAGGAAGCCAAGAGACCCAGTACTTC. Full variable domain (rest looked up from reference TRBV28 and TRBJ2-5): DVKVTQSSRYLVKRTGEKVFLECVQDMDHENMFWYRQDPGLGLRLIYFSYDVKMKEKGDIPEGYSVSREKKERFSLILESASTNQTSMYLCASSSSRGGSQETQYFGPGTRLLVL.